These 8 T cell receptor beta chains originate from one sample sequenced in a study of vaccination and CD4 T cells after COVID-19. Sample treatment: approximately 10-day PBMC culture with coronavirus spike peptide pools or control peptides (ViraFEST assay). Cultured CD4+ T cell DNA was sequenced using the Oncomine TCR Beta short-read assay. TCRdb ran MiXCR on the PCR reads and lists one entry per CDR3 protein. The sample includes about 15,000 distinct CDR3 sequences, under 50% of them seen just once. Which antigens these TCRs recognize remains unknown. Sequencing was carried out using CD4+ T cells from blood, cultured in vitro. These receptors were obtained from a human donor who had recovered from COVID-19.

This chain joins TRBV19 and TRBJ1-5, with 8 bases aligning to TRBD1. V lost 6 bases, J lost 6 bases, and 7 bases stayed unmatched. The CDR3 is 14 residues long. In germline, CDR1 is LNHDA, CDR2 SQIVND (reference sequence). CDR3 DNA: TGTGCCAGTAGGGGGACAGGATCGAGTCAGCCCCAGCATTTT. It specifies CASRGTGSSQPQHF. Using reference TRBV19 and TRBJ1-5 for the parts outside the CDR3, the full variable domain is DGGITQSPKYLFRKEGQNVTLSCEQNLNHDAMYWYRQDPGQGLRLIYYSQIVNDFQKGDIAEGYSVSREKKESFPLTVTSAQKNPTAFYLCASRGTGSSQPQHFGDGTRLSIL.

The chain combines TRBV6-1 with TRBJ1-4; 9 bases are a match to TRBD1. This CDR3 spans 15 amino acids. Trimming cost V 6 bases and J 4 bases; bases outside gene matches: 6. CDR1 MNHNS and CDR2 SASEGT come from the germline V gene. The CDR3, as DNA: TGTGCCAGCAGCGCTACAGGGGGCTTTAATGAAAAACTGTTTTTT. This codes for CASSATGGFNEKLFF.

The V gene is TRBV7-9, the J gene TRBJ1-4; 9 bases map to TRBD1. The V segment lost 1 base and the J segment 8 bases; nucleotides outside the gene matches: 5. The CDR3 extends over 15 amino acids. Germline V CDR1 and CDR2: SEHNR, FQNEAQ (reference sequence). The CDR3 coding sequence is TGTGCCAGCAGCTTAGGGGACAGGGCAACCGAAAAACTGTTTTTT. The encoded protein is CASSLGDRATEKLFF.

The genes are TRBV6-5 and TRBJ2-3; D is possibly TRBD1 (5 bases). The V and J ends lost 0 bases and 4 bases respectively, with 20 bases between them. CDR3 length: 18 amino acids. The germline V gene encodes CDR1 MNHEY and CDR2 SVGAGI. CDR3 sequence: CASSYSPSLQGGADTQYF. The CDR3 DNA is TGTGCCAGCAGTTACTCTCCCTCACTGCAGGGTGGCGCAGATACGCAGTATTTT.

The chain employs TRBV4-3 and TRBJ2-1; perhaps D is TRBD1 or TRBD2 (5 bases each). Germline V lookup: CDR1 LGHNA, CDR2 YSLEER. This CDR3 region has 16 residues. V lost 5 bases to trimming and J lost 0 bases, with 14 bases between them. CDR3 DNA sequence: TGCGCCAGCAGCACAGAACCAGGGAGCTCCTACAATGAGCAGTTCTTC. Encoded protein: CASSTEPGSSYNEQFF.

This clonotype was seen a handful of times. CDR3 sequence (DNA): TGTGCCAGTAGTTTGGGGGAGGGCCGTGAGCAGTTCTTC. It codes for CASSLGEGREQFF. The chain carries TRBV19 and TRBJ2-1, with 7 bases fitting TRBD2. This CDR3 contains 13 residues. In germline, CDR1 is LNHDA, CDR2 SQIVND (reference sequence). V lost 5 bases, J lost 9 bases, and 7 bases stayed unmatched.

The CDR3 sequence is CADLDRGVYGYTF. CDR3 bases: TGTGCCGACCTCGACAGGGGAGTCTATGGCTACACCTTC. V gene TRBV15 combines with J gene TRBJ1-2; the match to TRBD1 covers 8 bases. The CDR3 runs 13 residues. The germline V gene has CDR1 LNHNV and CDR2 YYDKDF (reference sequence). Losses at the gene ends were 11 bases for V and 4 bases for J; bases not matched to a gene: 9.

The CDR3 here is CATSTSGTVSYNEQFF. The CDR3 nucleotides are TGTGCCACCAGTACATCCGGGACAGTCTCCTACAATGAGCAGTTCTTC. This chain uses TRBV24-1 with TRBJ2-1, with 7 bases lining up with TRBD1. V lost 6 bases, J lost 0 bases, and 7 bases stayed unmatched. Per germline, CDR1 KGHDR and CDR2 SFDVKD. This CDR3 has 16 amino acids.